This section outlines one T cell receptor (beta chain) sequence together with its context. The target antigen is unknown. This sample stems from a study of cytomegalovirus exposure and HLA in healthy donors. Broader study findings: Researchers had no immune exposure information except CMV serostatus available.

CDR1 and CDR2 (germline): SQVTM, ANQGSEA. J lost 0 bases, V lost 3 bases, and 10 bases had no gene match. The CDR3 totals 18 residues. The PCR employed 60 Vbeta primers together with 13 Jbeta primers. Method: immunoSEQ multiplex PCR; TCRdb's copy keeps in-frame clones and lacks some. The table shows roughly 120,000 clones, with 60% to 75% occurring only once. The sequence was collected from a woman aged 50 to 60 in good health and CMV-seropositive. The genes are TRBV29-1 and TRBJ2-1, with 11 bases matching TRBD2. Input material: PBMCs. CDR3 region: CSVDGLGLAESSYNEQFF. The DNA for the CDR3 is TGCAGCGTTGATGGCTTGGGACTAGCGGAGAGCTCCTACAATGAGCAGTTCTTC.